Below, 27 T cell receptor beta chains from the same sample are listed, as sequenced in a study of shared T cell receptors in the human thymus. Libraries were prepared by immunoSEQ multiplex PCR; TCRdb keeps only in-frame clonotypes and omits some of them. The sample contains hundreds of thousands of clones, roughly 86% of which appear only once. The same data also went into a second study, on human thymus T cells.

Sequenced material: thymocytes. The receptors originated from a boy under two years old with a congenital heart defect.

This rearrangement joins TRBV29-1 to TRBJ1-4; D perhaps matches TRBD1 (6 bases). CDR3 length equals 16 residues. Germline CDR1 SQVTM, CDR2 ANQGSEA. The germline V and J ends were trimmed by 6 bases and 4 bases, with 21 bases remaining between them. The CDR3 coding sequence is TGCAGCGTCCAGACCGCAAGAGGGGGAAATAATGAAAAACTGTTTTTT. The encoded protein is CSVQTARGGNNEKLFF.

The chain carries TRBV6-6 and TRBJ2-7; D gene unclear. CDR3 length equals 13 residues. Trimming took 8 bases from V and 2 from J, leaving 13 bases between them. Germline values: CDR1 MNHNY, CDR2 SVGAGI (reference sequence). The CDR3 nucleotides are TGTGCCAGCTCCCTTCCAGGAACCTACGAGCAGTACTTC. It specifies CASSLPGTYEQYF.

This clone turned up a few times. The chain links TRBV12-5 to TRBJ2-1; 8 nucleotides agree with TRBD2. Germline CDR1 LGHNT, CDR2 FRNRAP. The junction had 20 bases not matched to a gene; V was cut back by 5 bases and J by 8 bases. The CDR3 sequence is 18 residues long. DNA for the CDR3: TGTGCTAGTGGTCCCCGCTTCACCGGGACTAGGGGGGTGTATGAGCAGTTCTTC. This encodes CASGPRFTGTRGVYEQFF.

The chain combines TRBV28 with TRBJ2-7; 7 bases are a match to TRBD2. There are 15 residues in the CDR3. V lost 3 bases, J lost 4 bases, and 9 bases stayed unmatched. CDR1 is MDHEN and CDR2 is SYDVKM in the germline V gene. The CDR3: CASSFLWRGKYEQYF. DNA for the CDR3: TGTGCCAGCAGTTTTCTCTGGCGGGGGAAGTACGAGCAGTACTTC.

This chain connects TRBV4-1 to TRBJ1-1; D unclear. Per the germline V gene, CDR1 is MGHRA and CDR2 is YSYEKL. This CDR3 has 15 amino acids. V lost 0 bases to trimming and J lost 10 bases, with 18 bases between them. The CDR3 nucleotides are TGCGCCAGCAGCCAAGATCCAGAGGCTCCCGTAAGAGCTTTCTTT. It codes for CASSQDPEAPVRAFF.

The chain carries TRBV18 and TRBJ1-2; TRBD1 might be the D (6 bases). This CDR3 contains 14 residues. V was trimmed by 1 base and J by 5 bases, leaving 11 bases between them. CDR1 KGHSH and CDR2 LQKENI come from the germline V gene. The CDR3 nucleotides are TGTGCCAGCTCACCACAGGGAGGGGGTTATGGCTACACCTTC. Residues: CASSPQGGGYGYTF.

The gene calls are TRBV19 and TRBJ1-5, with D tentatively TRBD1 (5 bases). Germline V CDR1 and CDR2: LNHDA, SQIVND (reference sequence). V shed 6 bases and J shed 2 bases, with 14 bases lying between them. The CDR3 is 15 amino acids. For the CDR3, the DNA is TGTGCCAGTAGAAGTTCAGGGACTTGCAATCAGCCCCAGCATTTT. Amino acids: CASRSSGTCNQPQHF. The variable domain in full, with the rest retrieved from reference TRBV19 and TRBJ1-5, is DGGITQSPKYLFRKEGQNVTLSCEQNLNHDAMYWYRQDPGQGLRLIYYSQIVNDFQKGDIAEGYSVSREKKESFPLTVTSAQKNPTAFYLCASRSSGTCNQPQHFGDGTRLSIL.

The chain uses TRBV5-6 and TRBJ2-5, with 7 bases identical to TRBD1. From germline, CDR1 is SGHDT and CDR2 YYEEEE. CDR3 length equals 14 residues. The ends lost 4 bases at V and 2 bases at J; junction bases unmatched: 5. CDR3 DNA sequence: TGTGCCAGCAGCACCTGGACAGGTCAAGAGACCCAGTACTTC. Protein: CASSTWTGQETQYF.

V and J are TRBV10-2 and TRBJ1-2, with D possibly being TRBD1 (6 bases). There are 14 residues in the CDR3. Germline V gene sequence: CDR1 WSHSY, CDR2 SAAADI. The germline V and J ends were trimmed by 2 bases and 1 base, with 8 bases remaining between them. The CDR3 DNA reads TGCGCCAGCAGTGAGGACAGGTTTAACTATGGCTACACCTTC. This sequence encodes CASSEDRFNYGYTF.

V usage is TRBV6-5 and J usage is TRBJ2-3; 7 positions agree with TRBD1. The CDR3 consists of 14 residues. Germline CDR1 reads MNHEY; CDR2 reads SVGAGI. V dropped 6 bases and J dropped 9; count of bases not matched to a gene: 12. As DNA, the CDR3 is TGTGCCAGCAGACCACCGGACAGGAGCATAACGCAGTATTTT. It is translated as CASRPPDRSITQYF.

The chain is built from TRBV6-5 and TRBJ2-2; possible D gene TRBD2, 6 bases. The CDR3 extends over 16 amino acids. The germline V gene encodes CDR1 MNHEY and CDR2 SVGAGI. With 2 bases removed from V and 0 bases from J, the gap between germline ends came to 10 bases. The CDR3 nucleotides read TGTGCCAGCAGTTACCCCGGGAGAACGAACACCGGGGAGCTGTTTTTT. This codes for CASSYPGRTNTGELFF.

The chain couples TRBV2 to TRBJ2-2; 7 bases match TRBD1. The germline V gene has CDR1 SNHLY and CDR2 FYNNEI. The CDR3 sequence is 16 residues long. Trimming at V came to 7 bases and at J to 4 bases, leaving 12 bases not matched to a gene. CDR3 loop: CASIPQGNGGTGELFF. As DNA, the CDR3 is TGTGCCAGCATTCCACAGGGGAACGGAGGCACCGGGGAGCTGTTTTTT.

The rearrangement uses TRBV29-1 and TRBJ2-1; D is unresolved. Trimming pared 7 bases from V and 12 bases from J, leaving 19 bases between. The CDR3 runs to 12 residues. The germline V gene has CDR1 SQVTM and CDR2 ANQGSEA. The CDR3 nucleotides are TGCAGCGCCCTCTGTGGAGAGTTTGGGCAGTTCTTC. Translating gives CSALCGEFGQFF.

The chain is built from TRBV4-3 and TRBJ2-7; D is possibly TRBD1 (5 bases). V gave up 1 base and J gave up 2 bases, with 12 bases separating them. The CDR3 covers 15 residues. Germline-derived CDR1 and CDR2 are LGHNA and YSLEER. CDR3: CASSQAAADTYEQYF. The CDR3, as DNA: TGCGCCAGCAGCCAAGCCGCTGCGGACACCTACGAGCAGTACTTC.

The genes are TRBV28 and TRBJ1-2; D may be TRBD1 (5 bases). Deletions cut 8 bases from V and 7 bases from J, with 14 bases between. Germline values: CDR1 MDHEN, CDR2 SYDVKM. The CDR3 has 12 amino acids. The CDR3 protein is CASQNWTLGYTF. The CDR3 DNA reads as TGTGCCAGCCAAAATTGGACACTTGGCTACACCTTC.

The table lists this clone with a few counts. The V and J genes are TRBV6-5 and TRBJ2-1, with 9 bases lining up with TRBD1. Germline V lookup: CDR1 MNHEY, CDR2 SVGAGI. V shed 4 bases and J 8 bases; nucleotides not matched to a gene: 9. This CDR3 contains 15 residues. The CDR3 bases are TGTGCCAGCAGTTCTGCCGGGACAGGGTGCTATGAGCAGTTCTTC. Protein sequence: CASSSAGTGCYEQFF.

The rearrangement joins TRBV4-1 to TRBJ2-3; D unresolved. Trimming shortened V by 0 bases and J by 0 bases, and 16 bases separated the two germline ends. The CDR3 is made up of 18 amino acids. From germline, CDR1 is MGHRA and CDR2 YSYEKL. Here the CDR3 DNA reads TGCGCCAGCAGCCAAGATCTCGGTATTACGTCTAGCACAGATACGCAGTATTTT. Its protein product is CASSQDLGITSSTDTQYF.

The chain uses TRBV4-3 and TRBJ2-3, with a weak D call TRBD2 (6 bases). This CDR3 has 16 residues. V was cut by 2 bases and J by 0 bases, with 12 bases left in between. Per germline, CDR1 LGHNA and CDR2 YSLEER. The CDR3 loop reads CASSQKSGTSTDTQYF. The CDR3 DNA is TGCGCCAGCAGCCAAAAATCCGGGACTAGCACAGATACGCAGTATTTT.

In its sample, this clone was seen once. V usage is TRBV27 and J usage is TRBJ2-7; TRBD2 matches at 8 bases. This CDR3 is built from 15 residues. V dropped 6 bases and J dropped 2; count of bases not matched to a gene: 9. Germline CDR1 MNHEY, CDR2 SMNVEV (reference sequence). CDR3 sequence: CASRLSGGTAYEQYF. The CDR3 DNA is TGTGCCAGCAGGTTGAGCGGGGGTACTGCCTACGAGCAGTACTTC.

The chain recombines TRBV28 with TRBJ1-1; 8 bases map to TRBD1. The CDR3 is made up of 15 amino acids. Germline CDR1 is MDHEN and CDR2 is SYDVKM. Losses at the gene ends were 6 bases for V and 3 bases for J; bases not matched to a gene: 9. CDR3 sequence: CASSLKGTGDTEAFF. CDR3 in DNA: TGTGCCAGCAGCCTAAAGGGGACAGGTGACACTGAAGCTTTCTTT.

V gene TRBV4-1 combines with J gene TRBJ1-2, with D unclear. This CDR3 has 15 amino acids. The V gene lost 0 bases and the J gene lost 3 bases, with 11 bases spanning the gap. Looked up from germline, CDR1 is MGHRA and CDR2 is YSYEKL. CDR3 coding DNA: TGCGCCAGCAGCCAAGATTCTGTAGTGCACTATGGCTACACCTTC. Amino acids: CASSQDSVVHYGYTF.

This chain joins TRBV28 and TRBJ2-3, with unresolved D. This CDR3 is 14 amino acids long. Germline V gene sequence: CDR1 MDHEN, CDR2 SYDVKM. V lost 5 bases to trimming and J lost 2 bases, with 11 bases between them. CDR3 coding DNA: TGTGCCAGCAGTCCCCGGTTTGACACAGATACGCAGTATTTT. Protein sequence: CASSPRFDTDTQYF. Drawing the rest from reference TRBV28 and TRBJ2-3, the complete variable domain is DVKVTQSSRYLVKRTGEKVFLECVQDMDHENMFWYRQDPGLGLRLIYFSYDVKMKEKGDIPEGYSVSREKKERFSLILESASTNQTSMYLCASSPRFDTDTQYFGPGTRLTVL.

This clone has only a few counts. CDR3 loop: CASSQVEGTSGYYEQYF. The DNA of the CDR3 is TGCGCCAGCAGCCAAGTGGAAGGGACTAGCGGTTACTACGAGCAGTACTTC. The chain recombines TRBV4-3 with TRBJ2-7; 11 bases fit TRBD2. This CDR3 spans 17 amino acids. The germline V gene has CDR1 LGHNA and CDR2 YSLEER. Losses at the gene ends were 1 base for V and 3 bases for J; bases not matched to a gene: 8.

The J gene is TRBJ1-2, the V gene TRBV30; TRBD1 is a possible D gene (5 bases). The CDR3 contains 12 residues. Deletions cut 4 bases from V and 7 bases from J, with 13 bases between. CDR1 is GTSNPN and CDR2 is SVGIG in the germline V gene (reference sequence). The CDR3 DNA sequence: TGTGCCTGGATAATGGCGGGGGGTGGCTACACCTTC. Its translation: CAWIMAGGGYTF.

The chain couples TRBV28 to TRBJ2-7; 7 bases are a match to TRBD2. The ends lost 6 bases at V and 4 bases at J; junction bases unmatched: 9. There are 14 residues in the CDR3. Germline loops: CDR1 MDHEN, CDR2 SYDVKM. This CDR3 reads CASRRSGGSYEQYF. The CDR3, as DNA: TGTGCCAGCAGGAGGTCGGGAGGTTCTTACGAGCAGTACTTC. Full variable domain (remainder filled in from reference TRBV28 and TRBJ2-7): DVKVTQSSRYLVKRTGEKVFLECVQDMDHENMFWYRQDPGLGLRLIYFSYDVKMKEKGDIPEGYSVSREKKERFSLILESASTNQTSMYLCASRRSGGSYEQYFGPGTRLTVT.

This clone was recorded a few times. The CDR3 protein is CASMTGTGQNTEAFF. The CDR3 nucleotides are TGTGCCAGCATGACCGGGACAGGGCAGAACACTGAAGCTTTCTTT. V gene TRBV25-1 combines with J gene TRBJ1-1, with 9 positions matching TRBD1. The CDR3 has 15 residues. Germline trimming cut 7 bases from V and 1 base from J; bases unmatched to any gene: 7. Per the germline V gene, CDR1 is MGHDK and CDR2 is SYGVNS.

The chain joins TRBV5-5 to TRBJ1-3; 7 positions agree with TRBD1. V dropped 4 bases and J dropped 0; count of bases not matched to a gene: 10. In germline, CDR1 is SGHKS, CDR2 YYEKEE (reference sequence). The CDR3 is 17 amino acids. CDR3 loop: CASSTTGSWGSGNTIYF. For the CDR3, the DNA is TGTGCCAGCAGCACGACAGGGTCTTGGGGCTCTGGAAACACCATATATTTT.